This T cell receptor (beta chain) is from a study of glioma-infiltrating T cells after dendritic cell vaccination. Assay used: immunoSEQ multiplex PCR; TCRdb lists only in-frame clones, some missing. This table holds around 60,000 clones, roughly 84% found once. The V gene's germline CDR1 is LGHNA and CDR2 YNFKEQ. V lost 4 bases and J lost 0, with 13 bases in between. The CDR3 has 17 amino acids. Time point of the sample: after dendritic cell vaccination, including at tumor progression/relapse. This sequence joins TRBV4-2 and TRBJ1-6; no definite D call. This sample comprised blood, obtained after dendritic cell vaccination. The clonotype originates from a human donor with glioblastoma. The CDR3 bases are TGTGCCAGCAGCCTCCAACCAGAAAGCTCCTATAATTCACCCCTCCACTTT. Translated, it gives CASSLQPESSYNSPLHF.